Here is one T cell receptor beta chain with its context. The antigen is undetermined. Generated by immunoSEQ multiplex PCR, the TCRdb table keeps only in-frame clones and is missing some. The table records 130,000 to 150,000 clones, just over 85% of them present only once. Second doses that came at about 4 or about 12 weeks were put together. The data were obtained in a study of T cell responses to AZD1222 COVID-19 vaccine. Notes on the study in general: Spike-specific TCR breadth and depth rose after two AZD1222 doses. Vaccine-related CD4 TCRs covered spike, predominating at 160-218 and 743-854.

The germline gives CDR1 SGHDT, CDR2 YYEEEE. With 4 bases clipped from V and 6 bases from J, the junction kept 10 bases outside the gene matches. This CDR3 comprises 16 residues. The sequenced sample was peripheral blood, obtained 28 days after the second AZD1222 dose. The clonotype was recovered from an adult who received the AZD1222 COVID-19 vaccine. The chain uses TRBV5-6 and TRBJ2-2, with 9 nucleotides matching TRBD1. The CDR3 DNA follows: TGTGCCAGCAGCCCCCGGACAGGGGATACCCCCGGGGAGCTGTTTTTT. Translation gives CASSPRTGDTPGELFF.